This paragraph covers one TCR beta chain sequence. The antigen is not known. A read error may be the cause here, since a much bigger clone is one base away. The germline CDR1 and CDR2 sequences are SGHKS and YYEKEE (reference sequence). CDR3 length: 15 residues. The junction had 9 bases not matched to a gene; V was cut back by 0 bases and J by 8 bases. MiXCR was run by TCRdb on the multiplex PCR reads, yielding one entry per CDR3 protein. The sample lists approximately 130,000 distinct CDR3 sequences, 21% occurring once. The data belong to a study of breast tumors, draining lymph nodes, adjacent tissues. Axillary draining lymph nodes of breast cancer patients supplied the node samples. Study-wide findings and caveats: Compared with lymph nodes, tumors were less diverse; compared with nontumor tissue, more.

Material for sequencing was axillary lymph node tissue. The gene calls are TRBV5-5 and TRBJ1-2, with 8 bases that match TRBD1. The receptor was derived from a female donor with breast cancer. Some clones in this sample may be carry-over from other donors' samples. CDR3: CASSLGGQDLWGYTF. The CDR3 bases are TGTGCCAGCAGCTTGGGGGGACAGGATCTTTGGGGCTACACCTTC. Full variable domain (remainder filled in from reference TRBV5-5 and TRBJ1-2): DAGVTQSPTHLIKTRGQQVTLRCSPISGHKSVSWYQQVLGQGPQFIFQYYEKEERGRGNFPDRFSARQFPNYSSELNVNALLLGDSALYLCASSLGGQDLWGYTFGSGTRLTVV.